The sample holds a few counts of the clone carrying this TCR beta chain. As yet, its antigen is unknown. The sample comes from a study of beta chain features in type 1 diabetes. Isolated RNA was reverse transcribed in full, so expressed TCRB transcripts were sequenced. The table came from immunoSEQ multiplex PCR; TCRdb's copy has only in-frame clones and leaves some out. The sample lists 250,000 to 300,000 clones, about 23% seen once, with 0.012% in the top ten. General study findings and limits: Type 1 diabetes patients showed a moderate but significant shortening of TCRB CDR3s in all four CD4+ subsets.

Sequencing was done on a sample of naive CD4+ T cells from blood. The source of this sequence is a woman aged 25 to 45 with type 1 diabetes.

The CDR3 DNA reads as TGTGCCAGCAGCTCCATGACTAGTTGGGAGACCCAGTACTTC. The encoded protein is CASSSMTSWETQYF. The V and J genes are TRBV5-4 and TRBJ2-5, with D perhaps TRBD2 (6 bases). Germline lookup yields CDR1 SGHNT and CDR2 YYREEE (reference sequence). V was trimmed by 3 bases and J by 5 bases, leaving 14 bases between them. This CDR3 spans 14 amino acids.